This passage covers 19 T cell receptor beta chains from one sample sequenced in a study of STAT5B mutations in CD4+ large granular lymphocyte leukemia. Sequenced by immunoSEQ multiplex PCR; TCRdb stores in-frame clones only, minus some. The sample contains nearly 35,000 clones, approximately 67% of which appear only once. The sample consisted of CD4+ T cells from blood buffy coats. The source of these receptors is a human donor in good health.

V is TRBV12-5 and J is TRBJ1-1; D may be TRBD1 (5 bases). V lost 6 bases, J lost 8 bases, and 16 bases lay in between. In germline, CDR1 is LGHNT, CDR2 FRNRAP. The CDR3 runs 13 residues. CDR3 in amino acids: CASGPDNLREAFF. In nucleotides, the CDR3 is TGTGCTAGTGGCCCGGACAATTTGAGAGAAGCTTTCTTT.

The chain links TRBV25-1 to TRBJ1-3; the D is unclear. The V end was cut by 6 bases, the J end by 0 bases, with 9 bases between. CDR1 and CDR2 (germline): MGHDK, SYGVNS. This CDR3 is 14 amino acids long. CDR3 loop: CASSRELSGNTIYF. In DNA form, the CDR3 reads TGTGCCAGCAGCCGTGAACTCTCTGGAAACACCATATATTTT.

V and J are TRBV5-6 and TRBJ2-6; D uncertain. The CDR3 covers 15 residues. The V end lost 3 bases, the J end lost 3 bases, and 10 bases lay between the germline ends. Germline lookup yields CDR1 SGHDT and CDR2 YYEEEE. CDR3 bases: TGTGCCAGCAGCTCGCGCGGAAGTGGGGCCAACGTCCTGACTTTC. Protein: CASSSRGSGANVLTF.

The chain joins TRBV28 to TRBJ1-6; 9 nucleotides line up with TRBD1. Trimming cost V 2 bases and J 9 bases; bases outside gene matches: 11. The V gene's germline CDR1 is MDHEN and CDR2 SYDVKM. CDR3 size: 17 residues. This CDR3 is CASSLGSGTGTSSPLHF. Written as DNA, the CDR3 is TGTGCCAGCAGTTTAGGTAGCGGGACAGGGACAAGTTCACCCCTCCACTTT.

The table lists this clone with a few counts. V gene TRBV18 combines with J gene TRBJ1-3, with 7 bases lining up with TRBD1. Germline V gene sequence: CDR1 KGHSH, CDR2 LQKENI. With V trimmed by 3 bases and J by 0 bases, 2 bases remained unmatched. The CDR3 runs to 15 residues. CDR3 nucleotides: TGTGCCAGCTCACCCGGGACAGCCTCTGGAAACACCATATATTTT. This encodes CASSPGTASGNTIYF.

The chain uses TRBV21-1 and TRBJ1-2. TRBV21-1 is a documented pseudogene. This CDR3 is 12 amino acids long. The CDR3 region is CAVGGVRYGYTF. In nucleotides, the CDR3 is TGTGCCGTTGGTGGGGTCCGCTATGGCTACACCTTC.

The chain carries TRBV9 and TRBJ1-4; D may be TRBD1 (5 bases). V lost 1 base to trimming and J lost 10 bases, with 11 bases between them. The CDR3 has 13 amino acids. The germline CDR1 and CDR2 sequences are SGDLS and YYNGEE. The DNA of the CDR3 is TGTGCCAGCAGCGTAAGCCAGGGTGGAAAACTGTTTTTT. It specifies CASSVSQGGKLFF. Full variable domain (rest looked up from reference TRBV9 and TRBJ1-4): DSGVTQTPKHLITATGQRVTLRCSPRSGDLSVYWYQQSLDQGLQFLIQYYNGEERAKGNILERFSAQQFPDLHSELNLSSLELGDSALYFCASSVSQGGKLFFGSGTQLSVL.

This clone has a single count. The chain couples TRBV18 to TRBJ1-1; TRBD1 agrees at 8 bases. Germline V gene sequence: CDR1 KGHSH, CDR2 LQKENI. V lost 10 bases, J lost 5 bases, and 9 bases stayed unmatched. The CDR3 sequence is 13 residues long. The CDR3 DNA reads TGTGCCACCCACGCGACAGGGGTGACTGAAGCTTTCTTT. Protein sequence: CATHATGVTEAFF. Using reference TRBV18 and TRBJ1-1 for the parts outside the CDR3, the full variable domain is NAGVMQNPRHLVRRRGQEARLRCSPMKGHSHVYWYRQLPEEGLKFMVYLQKENIIDESGMPKERFSAEFPKEGPSILRIQQVVRGDSAAYFCATHATGVTEAFFGQGTRLTVV.

This clone is a singleton in its sample. The V gene is TRBV23-1, the J gene TRBJ2-7; D may correspond to TRBD1 or TRBD2 (5 bases each). TRBV23-1 qualifies as an ORF whose function is uncertain. V dropped 5 bases and J dropped 2 bases, with 10 bases sitting between them. This CDR3 comprises 13 residues. The CDR3 reads CASSTGRTYEQYF. In nucleotides, the CDR3 is TGCGCCAGCAGTACGGGACGTACCTACGAGCAGTACTTC.

The DNA of the CDR3 is TGTGCCATCAGTGACCCACAGGGTTCTAACTATGGCTACACCTTC. This sequence encodes CAISDPQGSNYGYTF. This chain joins TRBV10-3 and TRBJ1-2; a possible D gene is TRBD1 (6 bases). The CDR3 is 15 amino acids. Germline CDR1 and CDR2: ENHRY and SYGVKD. Trimming shortened V by 3 bases and J by 0 bases, and 11 bases separated the two germline ends.

The chain combines TRBV10-3 with TRBJ1-2; D gene unclear. V was clipped by 3 bases and J by 3 bases, with 5 bases between them. Germline CDR1 reads ENHRY; CDR2 reads SYGVKD. This CDR3 region has 12 residues. Here the CDR3 reads CAISDPYYGYTF. CDR3 DNA: TGTGCCATCAGTGACCCGTACTATGGCTACACCTTC.

The rearrangement uses TRBV9 and TRBJ2-5, with 15 bases that match TRBD2. The V gene's germline CDR1 is SGDLS and CDR2 YYNGEE. Unmatched junction bases numbered 5, after V lost 0 bases and J lost 5 bases. The CDR3 spans 17 residues. This chain's CDR3 is CASSVGGTSGGRETQYF. The CDR3 nucleotides read TGTGCCAGCAGCGTAGGGGGGACTAGCGGGGGGCGGGAGACCCAGTACTTC.

Only a few counts were recorded for this clone. This chain connects TRBV12-5 to TRBJ1-6, with a tentative D call TRBD1 (5 bases). In germline, CDR1 is LGHNT, CDR2 FRNRAP. CDR3 length equals 16 residues. Trimming pared 2 bases from V and 7 bases from J, leaving 15 bases between. CDR3 in amino acids: CASGLLLLGENSPLHF. The DNA of the CDR3 is TGTGCTAGTGGTTTGTTATTACTAGGGGAGAATTCACCCCTCCACTTT. Together with reference TRBV12-5 and TRBJ1-6, the CDR3 gives the full variable domain: DARVTQTPRHKVTEMGQEVTMRCQPILGHNTVFWYRQTMMQGLELLAYFRNRAPLDDSGMPKDRFSAEMPDATLATLKIQPSEPRDSAVYFCASGLLLLGENSPLHFGNGTRLTVT.

The chain employs TRBV11-2 and TRBJ2-5; the D is unclear. The CDR3 spans 11 residues. Trimming pared 0 bases from V and 4 bases from J, leaving 0 bases between. The germline gives CDR1 SGHAT, CDR2 FQNNGV. The DNA for the CDR3 is TGTGCCAGCAGCTTAGAAGAGACCCAGTACTTC. As protein: CASSLEETQYF.

V usage is TRBV5-1 and J usage is TRBJ2-6; no clear D. The CDR3 totals 15 residues. Germline CDR1 reads SGHRS; CDR2 reads YFSETQ. The germline V and J ends were trimmed by 5 bases and 0 bases, with 9 bases remaining between them. DNA of the CDR3: TGCGCCAGCAGTCCCTTAGGCTCTGGGGCCAACGTCCTGACTTTC. It encodes CASSPLGSGANVLTF.

The chain couples TRBV14 to TRBJ2-7; D may be TRBD2 (6 bases). This CDR3 is built from 11 residues. CDR1 SGHDN and CDR2 FVKESK come from the germline V gene. The germline V and J ends were trimmed by 6 bases and 9 bases, with 12 bases remaining between them. The CDR3, as DNA: TGTGCCAGCAGTCAGGGAGGATGGCAGTACTTC. Translated: CASSQGGWQYF.

In its sample, this clone was seen a few times. The V and J genes are TRBV11-2 and TRBJ1-1; TRBD1 might be the D (5 bases). The CDR3 runs 15 residues. In germline, CDR1 is SGHAT, CDR2 FQNNGV. V lost 0 bases and J lost 6, with 14 bases in between. CDR3 region: CASSLDPGGIAEAFF. CDR3 sequence (DNA): TGTGCCAGCAGCTTAGATCCTGGGGGGATCGCTGAAGCTTTCTTT.

This clone was detected a few times. V gene TRBV19 combines with J gene TRBJ2-1; D uncertain. The CDR3 is 12 residues long. Trimming took off 1 base at V and 6 bases at J, with 4 bases between the two ends. Germline V CDR1 and CDR2: LNHDA, SQIVND (reference sequence). The CDR3 DNA reads as TGTGCCAGTAGTATAGCCGGCAATGAGCAGTTCTTC. Translated, it gives CASSIAGNEQFF.

This clone qualifies as medium-sized (0.01 to 0.1%). The J gene is TRBJ1-1, the V gene TRBV28; no definite D call. The germline V gene has CDR1 MDHEN and CDR2 SYDVKM. This CDR3 region has 11 residues. V lost 6 bases and J 0 bases, leaving 2 bases between the germline ends. The CDR3 DNA reads as TGTGCCAGCAGGTTGAACACTGAAGCTTTCTTT. Translating it yields CASRLNTEAFF.